A single sample is the source of the 23 T cell receptor beta chains below, sequenced in a study of CXCR3-negative and CXCR3-positive naive CD8 T cells. Which antigens these TCRs recognize remains unknown. General study points: Hydrophobicity was higher for TRB CDR3s found in CXCR3-positive naive cells than in CXCR3-negative naive cells.

Through 5' RACE with UMI labels, the TRB cDNA libraries were prepared. TCRdb reprocessed the 5' RACE reads and stores each CDR3 protein as one record, lacking DNA. Recorded here are under 75,000 distinct CDR3 sequences; the top ten clones represent approximately 0.74%. The sample taken for sequencing was naive CXCR3+ CD8+ T cells from blood. Subset meaning: CD45RO-CCR7+CD27+CD95- naive CD8+ T cells expressing CXCR3 (TNR3+). The receptors come from a human donor in good health. Some clones in this sample may be carry-over from other donors' samples.

The rearrangement uses TRBV9 and TRBJ2-2; TCRdb indicates TRBD2, and absent DNA this call remains unverified. CDR3 length equals 14 residues. CDR1 SGDLS and CDR2 YYNGEE come from the germline V gene. The CDR3 sequence: CASSVALASGELFF.

This chain joins TRBV6-2 or TRBV6-3 and TRBJ2-1; the TRBD1 assignment by TCRdb is unverifiable without DNA. The length of the CDR3 is 16 residues. Germline V CDR1 and CDR2: MNHEY, SVGEGT. CDR3 amino acids: CASSPGTVATYNEQSF.

The chain uses TRBV12-3 or TRBV12-4 and TRBJ2-7; TCRdb's D gene call, TRBD2, goes unchecked for lack of DNA. The CDR3 sequence is 14 residues long. The CDR3 here is CASRAGGLTDPQYF.

The chain joins TRBV7-9 to TRBJ2-3; TCRdb's assignment of TRBD2 cannot be checked, as there is no DNA. The length of the CDR3 is 16 residues. Looked up from germline, CDR1 is SEHNR and CDR2 is FQNEAQ (reference sequence). CDR3: CASSSLPGGLTDTQYF.

The chain joins TRBV15 to TRBJ2-1. The germline gives CDR1 LNHNV, CDR2 YYDKDF (reference sequence). The CDR3 is made up of 13 amino acids. CDR3 in amino acids: CATSFNARNEQFF.

V is TRBV4-1 and J is TRBJ1-1; TCRdb designates TRBD1, a call that cannot be tested without DNA. Looked up from germline, CDR1 is MGHRA and CDR2 is YSYEKL. This CDR3 is 16 amino acids long. The chain's CDR3 is CASSPYVQGSVTEAFF.

V is TRBV29-1 and J is TRBJ1-1. CDR1 is SQVTM and CDR2 is ANQGSEA in the germline V gene. The CDR3 covers 12 residues. CDR3 amino acids: CSVEDHPTEAFF.

The chain couples TRBV9 to TRBJ1-5; lacking DNA, the TRBD1 call made by TCRdb goes unchecked. Germline V CDR1 and CDR2: SGDLS, YYNGEE. CDR3 length: 14 residues. CDR3 sequence: CASSVGDRYQPQHF.

V usage is TRBV27 and J usage is TRBJ1-2; TCRdb reports TRBD1, a call that lacks DNA to check it against. CDR1 and CDR2 (germline): MNHEY, SMNVEV (reference sequence). The CDR3 sequence is 13 residues long. The CDR3 here is CASRVTGTYGYTF.

This chain joins TRBV28 and TRBJ2-4; TCRdb's D gene call, TRBD1, goes unchecked for lack of DNA. Germline V gene lookup returns CDR1 MDHEN and CDR2 SYDVKM. The CDR3 length is 17 residues. Here the CDR3 reads CASSAFGTGKSSDIQYF. Together with reference TRBV28 and TRBJ2-4, the CDR3 gives the full variable domain: DVKVTQSSRYLVKRTGEKVFLECVQDMDHENMFWYRQDPGLGLRLIYFSYDVKMKEKGDIPEGYSVSREKKERFSLILESASTNQTSMYLCASSAFGTGKSSDIQYFGAGTRLSVL.

The CDR3 region is CASSLTQANQPQHF. The rearrangement uses TRBV6-5 and TRBJ1-5. Germline V lookup: CDR1 MNHEY, CDR2 SVGAGI. The CDR3 spans 14 residues.

The chain joins TRBV20-1 to TRBJ2-7; TCRdb designates TRBD2, a call that cannot be tested without DNA. Germline V gene sequence: CDR1 DFQATT, CDR2 SNEGSKA (reference sequence). The CDR3 is 12 residues long. CDR3: CSATGLTYEQYF.

This chain connects TRBV11-2 to TRBJ2-1; TCRdb selects TRBD2, and the lack of DNA leaves this call unchecked. Per germline, CDR1 SGHAT and CDR2 FQNNGV. This CDR3 spans 14 amino acids. This CDR3 reads CASSLAGGWNEQFF.

The V gene is TRBV28, the J gene TRBJ2-1. CDR1 is MDHEN, CDR2 SYDVKM, per germline. The CDR3 has 16 residues. CDR3 region: CASRPAADYVANEQFF. Together with reference TRBV28 and TRBJ2-1, the CDR3 gives the full variable domain: DVKVTQSSRYLVKRTGEKVFLECVQDMDHENMFWYRQDPGLGLRLIYFSYDVKMKEKGDIPEGYSVSREKKERFSLILESASTNQTSMYLCASRPAADYVANEQFFGPGTRLTVL.

The chain carries TRBV10-1 and TRBJ2-7; no DNA is available, so the TRBD2 call from TCRdb remains unchecked. CDR3 size: 14 residues. Germline CDR1 is WNHNN and CDR2 is SYGVQD (reference sequence). This CDR3 reads CASIFAGVSHEQYF.

Considering frequency, this clonotype is medium-sized. V usage is TRBV2 and J usage is TRBJ2-2. Germline V gene sequence: CDR1 SNHLY, CDR2 FYNNEI. The CDR3 loop spans 14 amino acids. The CDR3 sequence is CASSYNLPAGELFF. Drawing the rest from reference TRBV2 and TRBJ2-2, the complete variable domain is EPEVTQTPSHQVTQMGQEVILRCVPISNHLYFYWYRQILGQKVEFLVSFYNNEISEKSEIFDDQFSVERPDGSNFTLKIRSTKLEDSAMYFCASSYNLPAGELFFGEGSRLTVL.

This chain joins TRBV20-1 and TRBJ2-3; TCRdb selects TRBD2, and the lack of DNA leaves this call unchecked. The CDR3 totals 14 residues. Per germline, CDR1 DFQATT and CDR2 SNEGSKA (reference sequence). CDR3 amino acids: CSARSGGGTDTQYF.

The chain is built from TRBV29-1 and TRBJ2-1. The CDR3 totals 13 residues. The germline V gene has CDR1 SQVTM and CDR2 ANQGSEA. This chain's CDR3 is CSVKMSSYNEQFF.

The V call is TRBV27, the J call TRBJ2-1. CDR1 is MNHEY, CDR2 SMNVEV, per germline (reference sequence). CDR3 length equals 13 residues. CDR3 sequence: CASSLRQYNEQFF.

The chain combines TRBV18 with TRBJ2-6. There are 16 residues in the CDR3. Germline V lookup: CDR1 KGHSH, CDR2 LQKENI. The CDR3 reads CASSAPEFSGANVLTF. Supplemented by reference TRBV18 and TRBJ2-6, the full variable domain reads NAGVMQNPRHLVRRRGQEARLRCSPMKGHSHVYWYRQLPEEGLKFMVYLQKENIIDESGMPKERFSAEFPKEGPSILRIQQVVRGDSAAYFCASSAPEFSGANVLTFGAGSRLTVL.

The J gene is TRBJ2-7, the V gene TRBV14; the TCRdb D gene call, TRBD2, has no DNA to confirm it. The CDR3 spans 17 residues. Germline-derived CDR1 and CDR2 are SGHDN and FVKESK. The CDR3 spells CASSQALDFRHPDEQYF.

The rearrangement links TRBV29-1 to TRBJ2-1; the TRBD2 assignment by TCRdb is unverifiable without DNA. The CDR3 runs 14 residues. CDR1 is SQVTM, CDR2 ANQGSEA, per germline. CDR3 in amino acids: CSAPLAGPYNEQFF.

The chain is built from TRBV7-8 and TRBJ2-3; TCRdb returns TRBD1, unconfirmable since there is no DNA. CDR1 SGHVS and CDR2 FQNEAQ come from the germline V gene. This CDR3 comprises 16 residues. CDR3: CASSLLGDLITDTQYF.